The 28 T cell receptor beta chains given below trace back to one sample, sequenced in a study of beta chain features in type 1 diabetes. All of the isolated RNA was reverse transcribed, so expressed TCRB transcripts were sequenced. Produced via immunoSEQ multiplex PCR; TCRdb's table is partial and in-frame only. Among about 930,000 clones listed, under 20% were seen once. Sequencing was carried out using naive CD4+ T cells from blood. These receptors were taken from a woman aged 18-29 years in good health.

This clone occurred a few times. The V and J genes are TRBV10-3 and TRBJ1-1; D is undetermined. V was clipped by 7 bases and J by 4 bases, with 19 bases between them. The germline gives CDR1 ENHRY, CDR2 SYGVKD. The CDR3 runs 15 residues. The CDR3, as DNA: TGTGCCATCACGGACTCGAGCGCTGGGATCACTGAAGCTTTCTTT. Its protein product is CAITDSSAGITEAFF.

The chain is built from TRBV25-1 and TRBJ1-2; D not resolved. The CDR3 length is 13 residues. The V end lost 1 base, the J end lost 4 bases, and 7 bases lay between the germline ends. CDR1 is MGHDK and CDR2 is SYGVNS in the germline V gene. The CDR3 loop reads CASSEFGRYGYTF. As DNA, the CDR3 is TGTGCCAGCAGTGAATTCGGGCGCTATGGCTACACCTTC.

The chain employs TRBV11-2 and TRBJ1-2, with 10 bases identical to TRBD1. The CDR3 has 16 residues. After removal of 5 bases from V and 4 bases from J, the junction contained 10 bases not matched to a gene. Per germline, CDR1 SGHAT and CDR2 FQNNGV. The DNA of the CDR3 is TGTGCCAGCAGCCAGGAAATGACAGGGGGCAGCTATGGCTACACCTTC. Its protein product is CASSQEMTGGSYGYTF.

This clone was seen only a few times. The chain couples TRBV7-8 to TRBJ2-7; weak D call: TRBD2 (6 bases). This CDR3 is built from 14 residues. V was pared by 0 bases and J by 4 bases, with 10 bases between. Per the germline V gene, CDR1 is SGHVS and CDR2 is FQNEAQ. The CDR3 sequence: CASSLAGGRYEQYF. CDR3 nucleotides: TGTGCCAGCAGCTTAGCGGGAGGACGGTACGAGCAGTACTTC.

About this clone: Possible read error: a much larger clone is one base away. The J gene is TRBJ2-3, the V gene TRBV28; the D gene could be TRBD1 or TRBD2 (5 bases each). V dropped 8 bases and J dropped 6 bases, with 6 bases sitting between them. This CDR3 contains 10 residues. The germline V gene has CDR1 MDHEN and CDR2 SYDVKM. CDR3 nucleotides: TGTGCCAGCTGGGGGGATACGCAGTATTTT. Its protein is CASWGDTQYF. The full variable domain, its missing parts supplied by reference TRBV28 and TRBJ2-3, is DVKVTQSSRYLVKRTGEKVFLECVQDMDHENMFWYRQDPGLGLRLIYFSYDVKMKEKGDIPEGYSVSREKKERFSLILESASTNQTSMYLCASWGDTQYFGPGTRLTVL.

The V and J genes are TRBV30 and TRBJ1-1; weak D call: TRBD1 (6 bases). This CDR3 is 14 amino acids long. Germline V CDR1 and CDR2: GTSNPN, SVGIG (reference sequence). Trimming cost V 4 bases and J 0 bases, with 12 bases left between them. The CDR3 bases are TGTGCCTGGATCACAGGGCCTATGAACACTGAAGCTTTCTTT. It yields the protein CAWITGPMNTEAFF.

This clone was counted only a few times. As DNA, the CDR3 is TGTGCCAGCATAGACGGGAGGGCCGACAATGAGCAGTTCTTC. Translating gives CASIDGRADNEQFF. The V call is TRBV6-1, the J call TRBJ2-1; 8 nucleotides match TRBD2. The CDR3 loop spans 14 amino acids. CDR1 is MNHNS and CDR2 is SASEGT in the germline V gene. Germline trimming cut 7 bases from V and 5 bases from J; bases unmatched to any gene: 7.

The rearrangement uses TRBV9 and TRBJ2-1; D is perhaps TRBD2 (5 bases). Trimming cost V 0 bases and J 1 base, with 11 bases left between them. The germline V gene has CDR1 SGDLS and CDR2 YYNGEE. This CDR3 has 16 residues. CDR3 loop: CASSVVSRASYNEQFF. CDR3 DNA: TGTGCCAGCAGCGTAGTATCGCGGGCGTCCTACAATGAGCAGTTCTTC.

This clone turned up a few times. V is TRBV5-1 and J is TRBJ2-7, with D perhaps TRBD1 (6 bases). Germline V lookup: CDR1 SGHRS, CDR2 YFSETQ. Trimming pared 0 bases from V and 7 bases from J, leaving 20 bases between. The CDR3 loop spans 16 amino acids. The CDR3 nucleotides read TGCGCCAGCAGCTTGGCGGGTGGGGGCGTCGGAAGGGAGCAGTACTTC. Its protein is CASSLAGGGVGREQYF.

This clone showed up just a few times. The chain employs TRBV28 and TRBJ2-7, with TRBD2 as a possible D gene (6 bases). V lost 7 bases, J lost 6 bases, and 19 bases lay in between. This CDR3 has 14 amino acids. Germline CDR1 and CDR2: MDHEN and SYDVKM. In DNA, the CDR3 is TGTGCCAGCATTAACCCGGGGCCGGGGGTCGAGCAGTACTTC. This encodes CASINPGPGVEQYF.

The rearrangement uses TRBV11-2 and TRBJ1-6; D is undetermined. V lost 2 bases, J lost 8 bases, and 4 bases lay in between. Germline-derived CDR1 and CDR2 are SGHAT and FQNNGV. This CDR3 spans 12 amino acids. The DNA for the CDR3 is TGTGCCAGCAGCTTAACCGATTCACCCCTCCACTTT. Translation: CASSLTDSPLHF.

A single count supports this clone. This sequence joins TRBV7-9 and TRBJ2-5; no definite D call. There are 14 residues in the CDR3. V lost 5 bases and J lost 5, with 15 bases in between. Germline V gives CDR1 SEHNR, CDR2 FQNEAQ (reference sequence). The CDR3 coding sequence is TGTGCCAGCAGCCTGCTGTCACAGTCGGAGACCCAGTACTTC. Protein: CASSLLSQSETQYF.

The chain couples TRBV9 to TRBJ2-2; 7 bases are a match to TRBD2. Germline V gene data show CDR1 as SGDLS and CDR2 as YYNGEE. The CDR3 runs to 16 residues. V trimming: 1 base; J trimming: 0 bases; junction bases outside the gene matches: 3. The DNA for the CDR3 is TGTGCCAGCAGCGTATCGGCGGGAGCGAACACCGGGGAGCTGTTTTTT. It specifies CASSVSAGANTGELFF.

This clone came up a few times. The chain combines TRBV4-3 with TRBJ1-2; D remains ambiguous. Germline CDR1 and CDR2: LGHNA and YSLEER. Between the trimmed V and J ends, which lost 0 bases and 4 bases, there was a span of 12 bases. There are 15 residues in the CDR3. The CDR3 bases are TGCGCCAGCAGCCAAGATCGGCCAGGAATCTATGGCTACACCTTC. Translated, it gives CASSQDRPGIYGYTF.

This clone was seen only a few times. The CDR3, as DNA: TGTGCCAGCAGCCGATTTGAGGTAGCCAAAAACATTCAGTACTTC. Its translation: CASSRFEVAKNIQYF. The chain carries TRBV7-9 and TRBJ2-4; D gene uncertain. The CDR3 has 15 amino acids. The germline CDR1 and CDR2 sequences are SEHNR and FQNEAQ (reference sequence). Trimming cost V 5 bases and J 0 bases, with 11 bases left between them.

The rearrangement links TRBV7-9 to TRBJ2-7; unclear D gene. Germline loops: CDR1 SEHNR, CDR2 FQNEAQ (reference sequence). The CDR3 is 11 amino acids. Trimming left V 6 bases short and J 5 bases short, with 8 bases between. This chain's CDR3 is CASSFADEQYF. DNA for the CDR3: TGTGCCAGCAGTTTTGCGGACGAGCAGTACTTC. Together with reference TRBV7-9 and TRBJ2-7, the CDR3 gives the full variable domain: DTGVSQNPRHKITKRGQNVTFRCDPISEHNRLYWYRQTLGQGPEFLTYFQNEAQLEKSRLLSDRFSAERPKGSFSTLEIQRTEQGDSAMYLCASSFADEQYFGPGTRLTVT.

This clone was counted a few times. This chain connects TRBV28 to TRBJ2-5, with 7 nucleotides matching TRBD1. Germline loops: CDR1 MDHEN, CDR2 SYDVKM. CDR3 length: 15 residues. V dropped 7 bases and J dropped 4; count of bases not matched to a gene: 12. The CDR3 spells CASTPGTANLETQYF. CDR3 nucleotides: TGTGCCAGCACCCCCGGGACAGCGAATCTAGAGACCCAGTACTTC.

This chain links TRBV28 with TRBJ1-1, with D uncertain. The germline V gene encodes CDR1 MDHEN and CDR2 SYDVKM. V lost 1 base and J lost 4, with 25 bases in between. The length of the CDR3 is 19 residues. The CDR3 coding sequence is TGTGCCAGCAGTTTATATGACCGCAGGCCCTTGGGATCTTTCACTGAAGCTTTCTTT. Encoded protein: CASSLYDRRPLGSFTEAFF.

This clone came up once. Other DNA sequences of this sample code for an identical CDR3. The V and J genes are TRBV6-5 and TRBJ2-1, with D perhaps TRBD1 (7 bases). Trimming took off 5 bases at V and 0 bases at J, with 11 bases between the two ends. The CDR3 extends over 15 amino acids. Looked up from germline, CDR1 is MNHEY and CDR2 is SVGAGI. CDR3: CASSLQGGSYNEQFF. As DNA, the CDR3 is TGTGCCAGCAGTCTTCAGGGGGGCTCCTACAATGAGCAGTTCTTC.

This chain joins TRBV14 and TRBJ2-7; D unclear. V lost 4 bases to trimming and J lost 3 bases, with 22 bases between them. The CDR3 covers 17 residues. CDR1 is SGHDN and CDR2 is FVKESK in the germline V gene. CDR3 DNA sequence: TGTGCCAGCAGCCCTGCGTGGGGTCGGACCGACAACTACGAGCAGTACTTC. It encodes CASSPAWGRTDNYEQYF.

Only a few counts were recorded for this clone. J is TRBJ2-7 and V is TRBV6-5; 10 bases are shared with TRBD1. The junction had 7 bases not matched to a gene; V was cut back by 2 bases and J by 3 bases. CDR3 size: 16 residues. CDR1 is MNHEY, CDR2 SVGAGI, per germline. CDR3 in amino acids: CASSYRGTGEGYEQYF. As DNA, the CDR3 is TGTGCCAGCAGTTACCGCGGGACAGGGGAGGGCTACGAGCAGTACTTC.

J is TRBJ1-2 and V is TRBV4-2; D unresolved. Per the germline V gene, CDR1 is LGHNA and CDR2 is YNFKEQ. Deletions cut 0 bases from V and 7 bases from J, with 9 bases between. The CDR3 has 13 residues. CDR3 amino acids: CASSQDRATGYTF. CDR3 sequence (DNA): TGTGCCAGCAGCCAAGACAGAGCTACTGGCTACACCTTC.

In its sample, this clone was seen a few times. V gene TRBV5-4 combines with J gene TRBJ2-3; D ambiguous. The length of the CDR3 is 16 residues. The germline CDR1 and CDR2 sequences are SGHNT and YYREEE (reference sequence). V dropped 0 bases and J dropped 0 bases, with 11 bases sitting between them. Here the CDR3 DNA reads TGTGCCAGCAGCTTGGGGTTGCAATCGAGCACAGATACGCAGTATTTT. Its translation is CASSLGLQSSTDTQYF.

The chain carries TRBV5-1 and TRBJ2-7; the D is unclear. CDR3 size: 12 residues. Trimming cost V 4 bases and J 3 bases, with 8 bases left between them. CDR1 and CDR2 (germline): SGHRS, YFSETQ. The CDR3 nucleotides read TGCGCCAGCAGCGGCAGGTACTACGAGCAGTACTTC. This encodes CASSGRYYEQYF.

This clone was counted once. The chain combines TRBV15 with TRBJ2-7; 7 bases line up with TRBD1. From germline, CDR1 is LNHNV and CDR2 YYDKDF (reference sequence). Trimming at V came to 1 base and at J to 3 bases, leaving 6 bases not matched to a gene. The CDR3 runs to 15 residues. The CDR3 sequence: CATSRAGGENYEQYF. The DNA for the CDR3 is TGTGCCACCAGCAGAGCAGGGGGTGAGAACTACGAGCAGTACTTC.

This rearrangement joins TRBV29-1 to TRBJ1-1; D not certain. V shed 7 bases and J shed 6 bases, with 18 bases lying between them. The CDR3 has 13 residues. CDR1 and CDR2 from the germline V gene are SQVTM and ANQGSEA. In DNA, the CDR3 is TGCAGCGGGCGAGGTGAGAGGAGCGCTGAAGCTTTCTTT. Its translation: CSGRGERSAEAFF.

CDR3 residues: CASSRDRGFGSGNTIYF. In DNA, the CDR3 is TGTGCCAGCAGCCGGGACAGGGGTTTCGGCTCTGGAAACACCATATATTTT. The chain carries TRBV13 and TRBJ1-3; TRBD1 agrees at 10 bases. Trimming cost V 5 bases and J 0 bases; bases outside gene matches: 7. This CDR3 spans 17 amino acids. Germline lookup yields CDR1 PRHDT and CDR2 FYEKMQ (reference sequence).

The V gene is TRBV10-1, the J gene TRBJ2-3; D could derive from TRBD1 or TRBD2 (5 bases each). The CDR3 runs 13 residues. Trimming shortened V by 6 bases and J by 0 bases, and 7 bases separated the two germline ends. The germline gives CDR1 WNHNN, CDR2 SYGVQD (reference sequence). The CDR3 sequence: CASSRDSTDTQYF. The CDR3 DNA reads as TGCGCCAGCAGCCGGGACAGCACAGATACGCAGTATTTT.